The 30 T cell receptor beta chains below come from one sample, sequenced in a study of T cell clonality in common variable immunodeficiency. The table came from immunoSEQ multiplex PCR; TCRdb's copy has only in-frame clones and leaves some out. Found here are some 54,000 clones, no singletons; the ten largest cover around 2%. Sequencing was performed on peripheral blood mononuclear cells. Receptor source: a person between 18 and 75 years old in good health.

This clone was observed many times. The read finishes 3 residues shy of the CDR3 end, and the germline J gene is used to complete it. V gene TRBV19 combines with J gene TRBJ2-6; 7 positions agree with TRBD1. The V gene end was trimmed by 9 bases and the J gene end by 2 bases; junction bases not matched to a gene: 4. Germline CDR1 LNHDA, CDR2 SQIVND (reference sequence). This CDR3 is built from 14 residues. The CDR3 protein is CASIQGAGANVLTF. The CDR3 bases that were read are TGTGCCAGCATTCAGGGGGCTGGGGCCAACGTC.

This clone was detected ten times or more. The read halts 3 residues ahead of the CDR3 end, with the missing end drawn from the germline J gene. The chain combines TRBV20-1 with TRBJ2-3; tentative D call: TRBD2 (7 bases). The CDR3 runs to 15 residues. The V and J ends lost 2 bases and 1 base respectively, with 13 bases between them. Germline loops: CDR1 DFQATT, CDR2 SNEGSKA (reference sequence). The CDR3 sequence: CSARTRGAGTDTQYF. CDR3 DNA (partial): TGCAGTGCTAGAACTCGGGGGGCCGGCACAGATACG.

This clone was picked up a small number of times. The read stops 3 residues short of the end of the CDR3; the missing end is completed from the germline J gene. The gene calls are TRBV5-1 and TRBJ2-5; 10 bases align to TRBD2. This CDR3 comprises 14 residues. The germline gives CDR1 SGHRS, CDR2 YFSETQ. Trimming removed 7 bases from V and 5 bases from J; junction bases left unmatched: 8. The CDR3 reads CASVYRSGGETQYF. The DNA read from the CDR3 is TGCGCCAGCGTCTATCGTAGCGGGGGGGAGACC.

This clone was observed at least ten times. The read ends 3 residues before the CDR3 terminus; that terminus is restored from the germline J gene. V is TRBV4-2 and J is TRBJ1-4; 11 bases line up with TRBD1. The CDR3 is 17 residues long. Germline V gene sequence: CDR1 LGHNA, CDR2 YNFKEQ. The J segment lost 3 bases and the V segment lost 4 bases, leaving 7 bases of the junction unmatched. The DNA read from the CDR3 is TGTGCCAGCAGCCCCGGACAGGGGGCGGGAGCTAATGAAAAA. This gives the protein CASSPGQGAGANEK. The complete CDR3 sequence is CASSPGQGAGANEKLFF.

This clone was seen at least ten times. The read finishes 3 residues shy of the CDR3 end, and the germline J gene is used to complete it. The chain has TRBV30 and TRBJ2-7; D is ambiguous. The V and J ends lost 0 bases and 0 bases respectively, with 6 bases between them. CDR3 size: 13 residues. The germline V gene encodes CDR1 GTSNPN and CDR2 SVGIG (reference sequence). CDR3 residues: CAWSVEASYEQYF. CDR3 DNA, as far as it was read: TGTGCCTGGAGTGTAGAGGCCTCCTACGAG.

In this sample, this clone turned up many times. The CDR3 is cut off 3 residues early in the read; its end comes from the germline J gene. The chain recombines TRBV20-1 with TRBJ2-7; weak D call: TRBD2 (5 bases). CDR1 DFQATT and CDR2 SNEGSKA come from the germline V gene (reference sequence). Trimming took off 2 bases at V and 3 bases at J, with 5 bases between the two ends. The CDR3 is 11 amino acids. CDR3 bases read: TGCAGTGCTAGACGGGGCTACGAG. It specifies CSARRGYE. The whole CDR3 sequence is CSARRGYEQYF.

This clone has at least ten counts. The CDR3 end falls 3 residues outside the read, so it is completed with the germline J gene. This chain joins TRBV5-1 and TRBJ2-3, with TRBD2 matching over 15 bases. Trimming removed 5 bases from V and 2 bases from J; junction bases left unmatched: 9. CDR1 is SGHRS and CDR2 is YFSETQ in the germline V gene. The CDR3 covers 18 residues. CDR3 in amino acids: CASSSTGTSGRNTDTQYF. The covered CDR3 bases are TGCGCCAGCAGTTCTACCGGGACTAGCGGGAGGAACACAGATACG.

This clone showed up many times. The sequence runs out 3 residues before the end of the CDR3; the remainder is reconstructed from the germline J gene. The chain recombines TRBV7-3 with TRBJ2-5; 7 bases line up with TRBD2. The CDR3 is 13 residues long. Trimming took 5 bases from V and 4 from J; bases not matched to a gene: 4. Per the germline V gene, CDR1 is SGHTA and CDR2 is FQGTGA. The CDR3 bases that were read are TGTGCCAGCAGCAGGGACTATCGAGAGACC. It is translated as CASSRDYRET. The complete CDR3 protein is CASSRDYRETQYF. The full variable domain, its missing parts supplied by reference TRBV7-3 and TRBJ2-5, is GAGVSQTPSNKVTEKGKYVELRCDPISGHTALYWYRQSLGQGPEFLIYFQGTGAADDSGLPNDRFFAVRPEGSVSTLKIQRTERGDSAVYLCASSRDYRETQYFGPGTRLLVL.

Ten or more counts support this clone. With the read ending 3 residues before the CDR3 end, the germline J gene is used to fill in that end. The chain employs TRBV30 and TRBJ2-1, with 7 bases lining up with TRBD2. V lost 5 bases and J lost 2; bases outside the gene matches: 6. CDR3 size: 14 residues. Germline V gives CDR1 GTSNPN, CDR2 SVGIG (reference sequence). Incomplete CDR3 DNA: TGTGCCTGGGCTTATGGGACTACCTACAATGAG. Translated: CAWAYGTTYNE. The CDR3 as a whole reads CAWAYGTTYNEQFF.

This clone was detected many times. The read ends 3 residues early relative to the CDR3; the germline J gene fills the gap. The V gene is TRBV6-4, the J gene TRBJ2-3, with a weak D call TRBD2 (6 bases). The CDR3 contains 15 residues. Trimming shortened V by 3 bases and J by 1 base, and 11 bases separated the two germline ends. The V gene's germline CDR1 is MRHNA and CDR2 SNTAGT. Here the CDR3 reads CASSEGSSGTDTQYF. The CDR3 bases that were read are TGTGCCAGCAGTGAAGGCTCTAGCGGCACAGATACG.

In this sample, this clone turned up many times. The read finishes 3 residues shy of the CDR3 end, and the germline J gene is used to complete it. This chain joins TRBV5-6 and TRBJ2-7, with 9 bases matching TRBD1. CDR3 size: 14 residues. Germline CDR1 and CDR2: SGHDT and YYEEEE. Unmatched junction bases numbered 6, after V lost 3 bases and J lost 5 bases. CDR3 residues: CASSSDRGYHEQYF. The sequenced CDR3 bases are TGTGCCAGCAGCTCGGACAGGGGTTACCACGAG.

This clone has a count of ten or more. CDR3 protein: CASSLEGLSYEQYF. The part of the CDR3 DNA that was read is TGTGCCAGCAGCTTAGAGGGACTATCTTACGAG. The V and J genes are TRBV11-2 and TRBJ2-7; 7 bases fit TRBD2. The read halts 3 residues ahead of the CDR3 end, with the missing end drawn from the germline J gene. Germline assignment: CDR1 SGHAT and CDR2 FQNNGV. The CDR3 totals 14 residues. V lost 0 bases, J lost 4 bases, and 3 bases stayed unmatched.

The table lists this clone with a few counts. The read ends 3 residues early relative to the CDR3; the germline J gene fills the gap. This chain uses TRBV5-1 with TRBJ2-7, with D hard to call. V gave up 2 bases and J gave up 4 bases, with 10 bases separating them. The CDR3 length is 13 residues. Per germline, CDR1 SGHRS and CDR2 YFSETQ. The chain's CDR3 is CASSLLTEYEQYF. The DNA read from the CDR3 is TGCGCCAGCAGCTTACTTACAGAGTACGAG.

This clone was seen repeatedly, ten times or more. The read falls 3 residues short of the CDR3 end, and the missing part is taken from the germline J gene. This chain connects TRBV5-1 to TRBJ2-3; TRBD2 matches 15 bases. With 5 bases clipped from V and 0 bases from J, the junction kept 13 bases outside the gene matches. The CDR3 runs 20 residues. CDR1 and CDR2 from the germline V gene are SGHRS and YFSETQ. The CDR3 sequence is CASSFKGLAGGGASTDTQYF. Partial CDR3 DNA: TGCGCCAGCAGTTTCAAGGGACTAGCGGGAGGAGGGGCTAGCACAGATACG.

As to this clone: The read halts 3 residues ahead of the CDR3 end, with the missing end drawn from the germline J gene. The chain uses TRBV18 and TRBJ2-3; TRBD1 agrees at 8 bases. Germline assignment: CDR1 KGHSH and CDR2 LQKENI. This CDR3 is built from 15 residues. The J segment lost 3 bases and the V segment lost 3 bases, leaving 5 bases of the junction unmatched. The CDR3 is CASSPSQGETDTQYF. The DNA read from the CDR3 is TGTGCCAGCTCACCTTCACAGGGGGAAACAGATACG.

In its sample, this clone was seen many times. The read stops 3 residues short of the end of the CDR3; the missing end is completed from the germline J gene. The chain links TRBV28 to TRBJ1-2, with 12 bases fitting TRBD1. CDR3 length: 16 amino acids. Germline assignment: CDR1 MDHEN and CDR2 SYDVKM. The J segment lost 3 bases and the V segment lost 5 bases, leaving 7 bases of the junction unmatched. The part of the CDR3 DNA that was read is TGTGCCAGCAGTCCCACCGGGACAGGGGGCTACTATGGC. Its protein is CASSPTGTGGYYG. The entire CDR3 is CASSPTGTGGYYGYTF.

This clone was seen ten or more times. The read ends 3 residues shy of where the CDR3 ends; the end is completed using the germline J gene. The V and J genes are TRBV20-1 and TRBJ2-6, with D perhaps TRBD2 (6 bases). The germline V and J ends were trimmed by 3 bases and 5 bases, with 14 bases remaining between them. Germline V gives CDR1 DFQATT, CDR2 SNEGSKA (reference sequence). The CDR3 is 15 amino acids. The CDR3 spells CSARRTGVWANVLTF. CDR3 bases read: TGCAGTGCTAGGAGGACGGGGGTCTGGGCCAACGTC.

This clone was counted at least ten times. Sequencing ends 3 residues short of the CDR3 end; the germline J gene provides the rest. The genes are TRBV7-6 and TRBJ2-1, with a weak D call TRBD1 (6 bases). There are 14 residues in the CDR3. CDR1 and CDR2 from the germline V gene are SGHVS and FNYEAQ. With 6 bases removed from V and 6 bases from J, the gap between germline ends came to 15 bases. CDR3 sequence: CASSSRTGINEQFF. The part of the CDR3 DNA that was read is TGTGCCAGCAGTTCACGAACAGGGATCAATGAG.

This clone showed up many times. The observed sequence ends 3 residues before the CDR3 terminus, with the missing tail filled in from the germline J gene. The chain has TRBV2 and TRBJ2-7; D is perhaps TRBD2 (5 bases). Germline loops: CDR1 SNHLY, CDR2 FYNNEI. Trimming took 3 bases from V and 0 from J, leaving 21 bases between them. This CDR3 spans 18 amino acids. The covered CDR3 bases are TGTGCCAGCAGTGAGTTGCCTTTAATCAGCGGAGGCTCCTACGAG. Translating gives CASSELPLISGGSYE. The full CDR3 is CASSELPLISGGSYEQYF.

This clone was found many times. The sequenced CDR3 bases are TGTGCCAGCAGTTTTCAAGGGGGCAGCACCGGGGAG. Its protein product is CASSFQGGSTGE. The full CDR3 sequence reads CASSFQGGSTGELFF. This chain uses TRBV12-3 or TRBV12-4 with TRBJ2-2, with 7 bases fitting TRBD1. The CDR3 end falls 3 residues outside the read, so it is completed with the germline J gene. The CDR3 runs to 15 residues. The V gene end was trimmed by 3 bases and the J gene end by 4 bases; junction bases not matched to a gene: 5.

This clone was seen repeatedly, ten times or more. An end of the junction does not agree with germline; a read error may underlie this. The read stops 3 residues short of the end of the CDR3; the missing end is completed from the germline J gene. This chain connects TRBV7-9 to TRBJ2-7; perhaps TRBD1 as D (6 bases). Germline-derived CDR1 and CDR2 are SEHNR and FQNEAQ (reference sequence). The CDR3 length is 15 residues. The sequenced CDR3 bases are TGTGCCAGCAGCATAGCAGGGGTCCCCCTTTACGAG. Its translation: CASSIAGVPLYE. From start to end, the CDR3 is CASSIAGVPLYEQYF.

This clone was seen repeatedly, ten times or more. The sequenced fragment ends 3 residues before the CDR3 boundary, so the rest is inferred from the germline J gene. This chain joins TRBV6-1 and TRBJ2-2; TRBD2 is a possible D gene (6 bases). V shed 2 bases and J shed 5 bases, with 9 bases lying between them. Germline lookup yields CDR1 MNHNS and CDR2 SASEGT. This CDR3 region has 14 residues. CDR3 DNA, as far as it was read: TGTGCCAGCAGTGAACTCCGGGGGACCGGGGAG. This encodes CASSELRGTGE. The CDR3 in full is CASSELRGTGELFF.

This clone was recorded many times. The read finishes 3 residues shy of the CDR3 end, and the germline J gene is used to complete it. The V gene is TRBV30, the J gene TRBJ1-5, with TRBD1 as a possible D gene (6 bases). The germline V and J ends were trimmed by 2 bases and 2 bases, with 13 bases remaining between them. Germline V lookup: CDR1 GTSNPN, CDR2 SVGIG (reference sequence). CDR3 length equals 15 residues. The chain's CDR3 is CAWSFSRGGNQPQHF. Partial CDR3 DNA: TGTGCCTGGAGTTTCTCCAGGGGCGGCAATCAGCCC. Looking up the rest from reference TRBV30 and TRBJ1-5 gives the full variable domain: SQTIHQWPATLVQPVGSPLSLECTVEGTSNPNLYWYRQAAGRGLQLLFYSVGIGQISSEVPQNLSASRPQDRQFILSSKKLLLSDSGFYLCAWSFSRGGNQPQHFGDGTRLSIL.

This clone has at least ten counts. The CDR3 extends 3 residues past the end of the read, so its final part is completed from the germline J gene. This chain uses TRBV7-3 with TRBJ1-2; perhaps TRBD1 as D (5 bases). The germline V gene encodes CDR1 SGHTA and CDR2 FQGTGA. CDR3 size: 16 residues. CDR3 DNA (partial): TGTGCCAGCAGCTTAGTATTAGCGGGGGGAACAGATACC. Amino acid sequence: CASSLVLAGGTDT. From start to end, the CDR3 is CASSLVLAGGTDTYTF.

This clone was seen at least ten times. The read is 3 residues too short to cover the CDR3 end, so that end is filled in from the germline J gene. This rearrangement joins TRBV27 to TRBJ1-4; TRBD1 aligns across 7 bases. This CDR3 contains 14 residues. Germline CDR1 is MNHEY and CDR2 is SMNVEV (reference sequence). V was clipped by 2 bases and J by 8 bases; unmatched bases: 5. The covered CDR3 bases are TGTGCCAGCAGTTTAGACAGGGCTAGCGAAAAA. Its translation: CASSLDRASEK. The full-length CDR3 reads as CASSLDRASEKLFF.

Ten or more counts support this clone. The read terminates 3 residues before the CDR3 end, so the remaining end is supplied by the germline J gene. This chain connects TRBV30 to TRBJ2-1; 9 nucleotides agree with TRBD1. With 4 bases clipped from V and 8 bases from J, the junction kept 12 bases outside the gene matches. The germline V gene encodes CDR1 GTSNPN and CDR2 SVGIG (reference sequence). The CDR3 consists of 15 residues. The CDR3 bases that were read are TGTGCCTGGAATGAGGTGGGACAGGGTCACCATGAG. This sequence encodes CAWNEVGQGHHE. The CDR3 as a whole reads CAWNEVGQGHHEQFF.

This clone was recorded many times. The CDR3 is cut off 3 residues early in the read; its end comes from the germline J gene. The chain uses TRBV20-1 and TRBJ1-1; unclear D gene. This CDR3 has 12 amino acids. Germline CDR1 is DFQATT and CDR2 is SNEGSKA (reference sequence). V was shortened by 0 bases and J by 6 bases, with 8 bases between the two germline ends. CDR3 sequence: CSARDLAAEAFF. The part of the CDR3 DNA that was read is TGCAGTGCTAGAGATCTAGCGGCTGAA.

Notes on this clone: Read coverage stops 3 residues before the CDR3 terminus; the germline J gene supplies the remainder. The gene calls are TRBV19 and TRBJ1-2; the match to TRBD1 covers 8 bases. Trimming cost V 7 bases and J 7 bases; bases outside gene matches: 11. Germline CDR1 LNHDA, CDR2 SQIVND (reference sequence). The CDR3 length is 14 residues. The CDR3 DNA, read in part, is TGTGCCAGTACCCTCGGACAGGGATCTTTTGGC. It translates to CASTLGQGSFG. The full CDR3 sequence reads CASTLGQGSFGYTF. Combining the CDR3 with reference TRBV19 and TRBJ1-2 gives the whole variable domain DGGITQSPKYLFRKEGQNVTLSCEQNLNHDAMYWYRQDPGQGLRLIYYSQIVNDFQKGDIAEGYSVSREKKESFPLTVTSAQKNPTAFYLCASTLGQGSFGYTFGSGTRLTVV.

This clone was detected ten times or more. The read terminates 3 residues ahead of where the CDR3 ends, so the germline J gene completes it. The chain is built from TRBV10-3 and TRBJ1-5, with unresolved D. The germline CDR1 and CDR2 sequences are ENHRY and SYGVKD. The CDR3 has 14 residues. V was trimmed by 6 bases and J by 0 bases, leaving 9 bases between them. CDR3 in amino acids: CAIRSEYSNQPQHF. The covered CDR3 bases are TGTGCCATCAGGAGCGAGTATAGCAATCAGCCC.

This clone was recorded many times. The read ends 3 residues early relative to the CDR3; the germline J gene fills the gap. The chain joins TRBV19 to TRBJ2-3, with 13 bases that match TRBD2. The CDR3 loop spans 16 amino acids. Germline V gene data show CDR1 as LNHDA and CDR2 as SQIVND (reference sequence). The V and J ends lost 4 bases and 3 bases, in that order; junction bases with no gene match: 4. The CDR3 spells CASSTGLAGETDTQYF. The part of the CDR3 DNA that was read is TGTGCCAGTAGTACCGGACTAGCGGGGGAAACAGATACG.